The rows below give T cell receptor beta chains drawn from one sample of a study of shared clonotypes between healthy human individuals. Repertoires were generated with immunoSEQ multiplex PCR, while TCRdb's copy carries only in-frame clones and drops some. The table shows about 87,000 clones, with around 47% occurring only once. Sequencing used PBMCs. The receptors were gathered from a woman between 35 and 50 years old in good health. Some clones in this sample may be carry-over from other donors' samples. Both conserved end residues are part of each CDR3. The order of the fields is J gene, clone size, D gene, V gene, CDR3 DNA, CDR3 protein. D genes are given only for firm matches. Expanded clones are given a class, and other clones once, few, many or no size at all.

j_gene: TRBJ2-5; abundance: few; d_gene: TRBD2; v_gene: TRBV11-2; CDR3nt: TGTGCCAGCAGCCCGGGACTAGCGGGAGAGACCCAGTACTTC; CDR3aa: CASSPGLAGETQYF
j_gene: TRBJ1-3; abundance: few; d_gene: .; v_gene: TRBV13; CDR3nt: TGTGCCAGCAGACTGGCGCTAACAGGTGAATCTGGAAACACCATATATTTT; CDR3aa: CASRLALTGESGNTIYF
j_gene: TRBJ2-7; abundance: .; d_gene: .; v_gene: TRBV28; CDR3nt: TGTGCCAGCAGTCCTGGTCCGGGGGCAGGCTCCTACGAGCAGTACTTC; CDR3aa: CASSPGPGAGSYEQYF
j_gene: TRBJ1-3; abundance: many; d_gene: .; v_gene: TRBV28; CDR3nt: TGTGCCAGCAGTCAACCTGTACGGGCACAGGGAAACACCATATATTTT; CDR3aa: CASSQPVRAQGNTIYF
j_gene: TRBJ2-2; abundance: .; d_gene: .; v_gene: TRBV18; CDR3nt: TGTGCCAGCTCACCACCAAGGCAGGGGATCGGCACCGGGGAGCTGTTTTTT; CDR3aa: CASSPPRQGIGTGELFF
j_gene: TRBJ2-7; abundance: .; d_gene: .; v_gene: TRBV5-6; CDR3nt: TGTGCCAGCGGGCGGGGTTCCTACGAGCAGTACTTC; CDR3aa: CASGRGSYEQYF
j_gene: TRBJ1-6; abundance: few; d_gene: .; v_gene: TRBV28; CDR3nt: TGTGCCAGCAGCCTGTCCCGGGACAATTCACCCCTCCACTTT; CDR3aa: CASSLSRDNSPLHF
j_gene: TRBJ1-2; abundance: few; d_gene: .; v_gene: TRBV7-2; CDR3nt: TGTGCCAGCAGATCAGGGTTCTATGGCTACACCTTC; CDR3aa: CASRSGFYGYTF
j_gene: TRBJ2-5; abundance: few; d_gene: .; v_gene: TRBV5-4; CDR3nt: TGTGCCAGCAGCTTGAGGGCCCCGGGATACTTACAAGAGACCCAGTACTTC; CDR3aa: CASSLRAPGYLQETQYF
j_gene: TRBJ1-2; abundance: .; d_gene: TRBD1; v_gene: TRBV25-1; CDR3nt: TGTGCCAGCAGTGAAGGGGGGACAGCTGAATCCAACTATGGCTACACCTTC; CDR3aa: CASSEGGTAESNYGYTF
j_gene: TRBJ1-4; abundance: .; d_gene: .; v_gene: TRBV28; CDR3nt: TGTGCCAGCGGCCTTACAGGAGTTGCAACTAATGAAAAACTGTTTTTT; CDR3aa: CASGLTGVATNEKLFF
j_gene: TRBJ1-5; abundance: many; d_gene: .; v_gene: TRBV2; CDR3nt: TGTGCCAGCAGTGAGCGGTACTATAGCAATCAGCCCCAGCATTTT; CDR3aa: CASSERYYSNQPQHF
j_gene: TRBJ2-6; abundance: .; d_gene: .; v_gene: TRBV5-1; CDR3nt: TGCGCCAGCAGGCTTCCAGCGACGGACGCCCGTTCTGGGGCCAACGTCCTGACTTTC; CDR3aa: CASRLPATDARSGANVLTF
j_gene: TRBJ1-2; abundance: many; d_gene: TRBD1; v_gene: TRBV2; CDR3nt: TGTGCCAGCAGGGGGACAGGGTCTGGCTACACCTTC; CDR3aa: CASRGTGSGYTF
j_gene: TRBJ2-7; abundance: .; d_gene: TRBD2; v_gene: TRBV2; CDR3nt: TGTGCCAGCATGCAAGCGGGAGGGTTAATGGAGCAGTACTTC; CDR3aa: CASMQAGGLMEQYF
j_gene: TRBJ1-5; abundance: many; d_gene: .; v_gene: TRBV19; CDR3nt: TGTGCCAGTAGTATGGGGTTTGGGAATCAGCCCCAGCATTTT; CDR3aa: CASSMGFGNQPQHF
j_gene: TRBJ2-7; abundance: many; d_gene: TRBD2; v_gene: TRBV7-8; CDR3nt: TGTGCCAGCAGCTCACGACTAGCGGCTACCTACGAGCAGTACTTC; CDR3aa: CASSSRLAATYEQYF
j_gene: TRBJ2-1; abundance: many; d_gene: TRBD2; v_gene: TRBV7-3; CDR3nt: TGTGCCAGCAGCTTGGCGGGAGCGCAATACAATGAGCAGTTCTTC; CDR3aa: CASSLAGAQYNEQFF
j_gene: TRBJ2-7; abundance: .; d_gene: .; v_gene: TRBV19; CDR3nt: TGTGCCAGTAGTTCCACTTTATCCTACGAGCAGTACTTC; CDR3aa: CASSSTLSYEQYF
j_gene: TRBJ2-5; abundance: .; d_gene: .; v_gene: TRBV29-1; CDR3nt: TGCAGCGTGCCCGGGACTCCTCAAGAGACCCAGTACTTC; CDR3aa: CSVPGTPQETQYF
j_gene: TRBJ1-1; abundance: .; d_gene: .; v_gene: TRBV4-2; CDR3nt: TGTGCCAGCAGCCAAGATCCCAGGGGAACTGAAGCTTTCTTT; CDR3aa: CASSQDPRGTEAFF
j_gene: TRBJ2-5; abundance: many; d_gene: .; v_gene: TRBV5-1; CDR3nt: TGCGCCAGCAGAATTACAGAGACCCAGTACTTC; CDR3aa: CASRITETQYF
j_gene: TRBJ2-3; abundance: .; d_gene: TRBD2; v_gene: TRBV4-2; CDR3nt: TGTGCCAGCAGCCAAATGTGGGGTAGCGGGAGTGTCACAGATACGCAGTATTTT; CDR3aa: CASSQMWGSGSVTDTQYF
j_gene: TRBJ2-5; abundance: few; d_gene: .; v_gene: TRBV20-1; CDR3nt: TGCAGTGCTCATTACCAAGAGACCCAGTACTTC; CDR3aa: CSAHYQETQYF
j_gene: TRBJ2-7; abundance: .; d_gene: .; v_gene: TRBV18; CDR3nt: TGTGCCAGCTCACGCTACCAGGGAGAGAGCTCCTACGAGCAGTACTTC; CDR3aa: CASSRYQGESSYEQYF
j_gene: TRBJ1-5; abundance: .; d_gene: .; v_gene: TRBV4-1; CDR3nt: TGCGCCAGCAGCCAGAGGGTGGATCAGCCCCAGCATTTT; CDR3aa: CASSQRVDQPQHF
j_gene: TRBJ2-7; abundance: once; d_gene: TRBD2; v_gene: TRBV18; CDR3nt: TGTGCCAGCTCACCATCGGGGGGATTAGGTAACGAGCAGTACTTC; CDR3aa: CASSPSGGLGNEQYF
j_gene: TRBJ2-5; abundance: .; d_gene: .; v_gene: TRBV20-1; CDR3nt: TGCAGTGCTAGAGAGACAGAGACCCAGTACTTC; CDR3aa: CSARETETQYF
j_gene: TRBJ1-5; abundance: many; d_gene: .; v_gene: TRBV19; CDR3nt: TGTGCCAGCCCAGAGGAGGGCAGCAATCAGCCCCAGCATTTT; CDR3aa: CASPEEGSNQPQHF